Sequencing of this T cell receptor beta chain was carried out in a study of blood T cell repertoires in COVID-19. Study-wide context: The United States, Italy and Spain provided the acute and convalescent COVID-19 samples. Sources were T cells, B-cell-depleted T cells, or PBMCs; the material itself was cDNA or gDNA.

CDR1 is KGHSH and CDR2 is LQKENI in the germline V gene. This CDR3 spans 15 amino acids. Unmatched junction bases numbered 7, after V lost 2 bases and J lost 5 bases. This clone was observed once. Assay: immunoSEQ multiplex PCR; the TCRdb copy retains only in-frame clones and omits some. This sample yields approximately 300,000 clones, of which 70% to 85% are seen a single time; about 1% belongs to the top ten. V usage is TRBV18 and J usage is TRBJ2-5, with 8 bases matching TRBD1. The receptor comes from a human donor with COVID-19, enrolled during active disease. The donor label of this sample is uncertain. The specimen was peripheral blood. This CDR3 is CASSPKSTGVETQYF. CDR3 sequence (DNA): TGTGCCAGCTCACCAAAATCGACAGGGGTGGAGACCCAGTACTTC.